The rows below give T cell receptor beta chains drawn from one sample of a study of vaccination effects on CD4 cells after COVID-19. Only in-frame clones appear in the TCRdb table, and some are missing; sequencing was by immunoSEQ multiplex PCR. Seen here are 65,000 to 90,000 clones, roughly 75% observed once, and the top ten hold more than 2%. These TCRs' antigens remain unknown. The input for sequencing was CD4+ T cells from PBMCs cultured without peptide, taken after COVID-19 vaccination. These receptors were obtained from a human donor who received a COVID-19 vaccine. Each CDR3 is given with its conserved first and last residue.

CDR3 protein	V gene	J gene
CASSQVGQGTDTQYF	TRBV4-1	TRBJ2-3
CASSEAARAWQPQHF	TRBV6-1	TRBJ1-5
CASSMELLKGSDTQYF	TRBV19	TRBJ2-3
CASSLGGQMRNTIYF	TRBV7-9	TRBJ1-3
CASSYSHEGYTF	TRBV6-6	TRBJ1-2
CASSLATRVGEQFF	TRBV7-9	TRBJ2-1
CATSRAVEGPSPETQYF	TRBV15	TRBJ2-5
CATSESGPYNEQFF	TRBV24-1	TRBJ2-1
CASSFNPTGSNSPLHF	TRBV5-1	TRBJ1-6
CASSYSRSTGGYTF	TRBV6-5	TRBJ1-2
CASSPEGAIGYTF	TRBV18	TRBJ1-2
CASSRGGKVDTQYF	TRBV23-1	TRBJ2-3
CASSPFVSGNTIYF	TRBV11-2	TRBJ1-3
CASSQPILKGDRSWELFF	TRBV4-1	TRBJ2-2
CATSQVSNHGYTF	TRBV12-3/TRBV12-4	TRBJ1-2
CASSPPGSGRRTDTQYF	TRBV18	TRBJ2-3
CASRRAPNEKLFF	TRBV19	TRBJ1-4
CASGGQNTGELFF	TRBV2	TRBJ2-2
CATSEPGPNYGYTF	TRBV24-1	TRBJ1-2
CASSSTNEQFF	TRBV5-1	TRBJ2-1
CASSPDRSTEAFF	TRBV7-2	TRBJ1-1
CASSIWQNTEAFF	TRBV19	TRBJ1-1
CAIKQGGSYGYTF	TRBV6-6	TRBJ1-2
CASSPTRSSGNTIYF	TRBV28	TRBJ1-3
CASSKRDRVDQPQHF	TRBV19	TRBJ1-5
CASSPGSISGANVLTF	TRBV19	TRBJ2-6
CASNWGRGTEAFF	TRBV6-5	TRBJ1-1
CASSESRRTSARGGQETQYF	TRBV10-1	TRBJ2-5
CASSLKGGGFAEAFF	TRBV19	TRBJ1-1
CASSRGTPSTDTQYF	TRBV18	TRBJ2-3
CASSSGLAGANTGELFF	TRBV5-1	TRBJ2-2
CASSLSMSTDTQYF	TRBV6-5	TRBJ2-3
CAWSVLQSSGNTIYF	TRBV30	TRBJ1-3
CASSPATGMLAKNIQYF	TRBV18	TRBJ2-4
CASSAYRQGTILNEQFF	TRBV9	TRBJ2-1
CASSWQGSQPQHF	TRBV5-1	TRBJ1-5
CASSSPTNPRDTF	TRBV7-8	TRBJ1-2
CASVSSRNQPQHF	TRBV6-5	TRBJ1-5
CASSLSGTGPAGNTIYF	TRBV5-1	TRBJ1-3
CASSRGQGANGYTF	TRBV4-1	TRBJ1-2
CASSYDRDSNQPQHF	TRBV6-6	TRBJ1-5
CASKGVLSSYNEQFF	TRBV10-2	TRBJ2-1
CASSRGVEANYGYTF	TRBV9	TRBJ1-2
CASSLVAGLETQYF	TRBV5-1	TRBJ2-5
CASSDPGGSNEKLFF	TRBV5-1	TRBJ1-4
CASSFGREEETQYF	TRBV7-3	TRBJ2-5
CASSLLGSMNTGELFF	TRBV5-1	TRBJ2-2
CASSYRGETQYF	TRBV2	TRBJ2-5
CASSRDGLRGYGYTF	TRBV2	TRBJ1-2
CASSQPYAGELFF	TRBV4-3	TRBJ2-2